Following are 23 T cell receptor beta chains from one sample sequenced in a study of T cells in Graves' hyperthyroidism and ophthalmopathy. TCR beta CDR3 regions were amplified from RNA transcripts. The study used the HTBI primer set for a first-round RT-PCR of the TCR CDR3. One entry per CDR3 protein results from TCRdb running MiXCR on the multiplex PCR reads. The data hold about 59,000 distinct CDR3 sequences, with around 50% observed a single time. Sequencing was done on a sample of blood. The receptors were sampled from an older woman with Graves' ophthalmopathy.

The V call is TRBV6-4, the J call TRBJ2-5, with D perhaps given as TRBD1 or TRBD2 (6 bases each). The CDR3 loop spans 16 amino acids. The ends were cut back, 4 bases at V and 9 bases at J, with 24 bases in the middle. Germline V gene lookup returns CDR1 MRHNA and CDR2 SNTAGT. For the CDR3, the DNA is TGTGCCAGCAGTGTATCAGGTTGGAGGGGGGTTCAGCCCCAGTACTTC. Protein: CASSVSGWRGVQPQYF.

This clonotype appeared many times. V gene TRBV6-2 or TRBV6-3 combines with J gene TRBJ2-1, with 10 positions matching TRBD1. The CDR3 consists of 15 residues. CDR1 and CDR2 (germline): MNHEY, SVGEGT. The J segment lost 7 bases and the V segment lost 5 bases, leaving 8 bases of the junction unmatched. The CDR3 is CASSPGTGVLNEQFF. For the CDR3, the DNA is TGTGCCAGCAGTCCCGGGACAGGGGTGTTGAATGAGCAGTTCTTC.

Ten or more counts support this clonotype. The V call is TRBV6-1, the J call TRBJ2-7; the match to TRBD1 covers 7 bases. Germline assignment: CDR1 MNHNS and CDR2 SASEGT. The CDR3 runs to 19 residues. The V and J ends lost 4 bases and 2 bases, in that order; junction bases with no gene match: 20. The CDR3 nucleotides read TGTGCCAGCAGTGGGACCTCTGTTGCGCGACAGGGTATCGCCTACGAGCAGTACTTC. This gives the protein CASSGTSVARQGIAYEQYF.

This clonotype was counted between two and nine times. This chain joins TRBV15 and TRBJ1-5; no definite D call. The germline V and J ends were trimmed by 8 bases and 3 bases, with 11 bases remaining between them. The CDR3 consists of 13 residues. Germline V gene lookup returns CDR1 LNHNV and CDR2 YYDKDF (reference sequence). In DNA form, the CDR3 reads TGTGCCACCGCCACAGAACCCAATCAGCCCCAGCATTTT. This gives the protein CATATEPNQPQHF.

V usage is TRBV19 and J usage is TRBJ2-5; D unclear. Trimming left V 1 base short and J 2 bases short, with 8 bases between. CDR1 LNHDA and CDR2 SQIVND come from the germline V gene (reference sequence). This CDR3 region has 14 residues. CDR3 protein: CASSIGTRQETQYF. The CDR3 DNA sequence: TGTGCCAGTAGTATAGGAACAAGACAAGAGACCCAGTACTTC.

This clonotype appeared many times. V is TRBV28 and J is TRBJ1-1, with 7 bases fitting TRBD1. Germline V lookup: CDR1 MDHEN, CDR2 SYDVKM. The CDR3 has 13 residues. V shed 8 bases, J shed 4 bases, and the junction held 7 bases outside the gene matches. The CDR3 DNA sequence: TGTGCCAGCGGGTACAGGGGCAGCACTGAAGCTTTCTTT. Amino acids: CASGYRGSTEAFF.

The V call is TRBV19, the J call TRBJ2-1; D is possibly TRBD2 (6 bases). Germline loops: CDR1 LNHDA, CDR2 SQIVND (reference sequence). The CDR3 contains 15 residues. Trimming removed 5 bases from V and 4 bases from J, with 15 bases in between. CDR3 sequence (DNA): TGTGCCAGTAGTTCTGGGGAGGTAGGGTACAATGAGCAGTTCTTC. Residues: CASSSGEVGYNEQFF.

There are many counts of this clonotype. The chain couples TRBV4-3 to TRBJ1-5, with D perhaps TRBD1 (6 bases). V was trimmed by 0 bases and J by 2 bases, leaving 17 bases between them. Germline CDR1 LGHNA, CDR2 YSLEER. The CDR3 is 18 amino acids. The CDR3 coding sequence is TGCGCCAGCAGCCAAGATGGCCCGGGGGCGCCGGGCAATCAGCCCCAGCATTTT. Translated: CASSQDGPGAPGNQPQHF.

In its sample, this clonotype was seen many times. The V and J genes are TRBV3-1 and TRBJ1-2, with D perhaps matching TRBD1 (6 bases). This CDR3 comprises 17 residues. Germline V CDR1 and CDR2: LGHDT, YNNKEL (reference sequence). The V and J ends lost 3 bases and 5 bases respectively, with 22 bases between them. As DNA, the CDR3 is TGTGCCAGCAGCCATCGGGAGGCGGGGGCGCGAACTTATGGCTACACCTTC. Protein: CASSHREAGARTYGYTF.

This clonotype was picked up many times. This sequence joins TRBV7-9 and TRBJ2-7, with 8 bases aligning to TRBD1. The germline gives CDR1 SEHNR, CDR2 FQNEAQ (reference sequence). CDR3 length equals 17 residues. J was trimmed by 2 bases and V by 2 bases; bases with no gene match: 11. For the CDR3, the DNA is TGTGCCAGCAGCTTAAGTTTCTCGACAGGGGAGGCCTACGAGCAGTACTTC. Its translation is CASSLSFSTGEAYEQYF.

This chain joins TRBV29-1 and TRBJ1-6; possible D gene TRBD1, 6 bases. V lost 5 bases and J 7 bases, leaving 12 bases between the germline ends. The CDR3 has 13 amino acids. The V gene's germline CDR1 is SQVTM and CDR2 ANQGSEA. The CDR3 DNA follows: TGCAGCGTTCGGGGCGGGGGCAATTCACCCCTCCACTTT. Translated, it gives CSVRGGGNSPLHF.

This clonotype came up many times. The gene calls are TRBV30 and TRBJ1-5; D uncertain. CDR3 length: 14 amino acids. Germline V gene sequence: CDR1 GTSNPN, CDR2 SVGIG (reference sequence). The V and J ends lost 2 bases and 5 bases respectively, with 13 bases between them. The DNA for the CDR3 is TGTGCCTGGAGTAGACTCAAGGACGATCAGCCCCAGCATTTT. Residues: CAWSRLKDDQPQHF.

This chain connects TRBV20-1 to TRBJ2-7; either TRBD1 or TRBD2 may supply D (5 bases each). The V gene lost 3 bases and the J gene lost 6 bases, with 21 bases spanning the gap. The CDR3 sequence is 15 residues long. The germline CDR1 and CDR2 sequences are DFQATT and SNEGSKA (reference sequence). CDR3 in DNA: TGCAGTGCTAGTTGCCCTGACTGGGGGTTAGGCGAGCAGTACTTC. Protein: CSASCPDWGLGEQYF.

By share, this clonotype counts as medium-sized (0.01 to 0.1%). The chain couples TRBV29-1 to TRBJ1-1; D possibly corresponds to TRBD1 (6 bases). Trimming took off 6 bases at V and 5 bases at J, with 13 bases between the two ends. Germline lookup yields CDR1 SQVTM and CDR2 ANQGSEA. The CDR3 has 12 residues. CDR3 sequence: CSVLQGRTEAFF. Here the CDR3 DNA reads TGCAGCGTGCTACAGGGAAGGACTGAAGCTTTCTTT.

This clonotype has a count of ten or more. The chain carries TRBV12-3 or TRBV12-4 and TRBJ1-1; perhaps TRBD1 as D (5 bases). CDR3 length equals 14 residues. Trimming removed 5 bases from V and 4 bases from J, with 14 bases in between. CDR3 amino acids: CASSTLQGPTEAFF. In DNA, the CDR3 is TGTGCCAGCAGTACCCTCCAGGGCCCCACTGAAGCTTTCTTT.

The chain combines TRBV19 with TRBJ2-1; D unclear. Germline values: CDR1 LNHDA, CDR2 SQIVND (reference sequence). The CDR3 spans 18 residues. Trimming stripped 7 bases from V and 0 bases from J, with 22 bases between. DNA for the CDR3: TGTGCCAGTACCTCTTCAAAGGTGGTGACAAGCTCCTACAATGAGCAGTTCTTC. Protein: CASTSSKVVTSSYNEQFF.

The chain recombines TRBV7-3 with TRBJ2-7, with TRBD1 matching 11 bases. The CDR3 has 14 residues. Per the germline V gene, CDR1 is SGHTA and CDR2 is FQGTGA. The junction had 3 bases not matched to a gene; V was cut back by 5 bases and J by 3 bases. CDR3: CASSPGTGGYEQYF. Here the CDR3 DNA reads TGTGCCAGCAGCCCGGGGACAGGGGGCTACGAGCAGTACTTC.

J is TRBJ2-1 and V is TRBV15; 10 positions match TRBD2. J was trimmed by 3 bases and V by 8 bases; bases with no gene match: 7. Germline V gene lookup returns CDR1 LNHNV and CDR2 YYDKDF (reference sequence). The CDR3 loop spans 15 amino acids. The CDR3 loop reads CATFSGTSDYNEQFF. The CDR3, as DNA: TGTGCCACCTTCTCCGGGACTAGCGACTACAATGAGCAGTTCTTC.

The rearrangement links TRBV6-4 to TRBJ2-2; no reliable D call. Trimming removed 8 bases at V and 10 bases at J, with 5 bases between. Germline assignment: CDR1 MRHNA and CDR2 SNTAGT. The length of the CDR3 is 9 residues. CDR3 in amino acids: CASSEELFF. In nucleotides, the CDR3 is TGTGCCAGCTCCGAGGAGCTGTTTTTT.

This clonotype was recorded at least ten times. This CDR3 reads CASSLRGIGSNQPQHF. CDR3 coding DNA: TGTGCCAGCAGTTTACGGGGGATAGGAAGCAATCAGCCCCAGCATTTT. The chain employs TRBV28 and TRBJ1-5; a possible D gene is TRBD1 (5 bases). Trimming shortened V by 2 bases and J by 1 base, and 12 bases separated the two germline ends. Germline values: CDR1 MDHEN, CDR2 SYDVKM. CDR3 length equals 16 residues.

This clonotype has a single count. The chain carries TRBV6-4 and TRBJ1-5; D may be TRBD1 (6 bases). The CDR3 covers 15 residues. Germline CDR1 and CDR2: MRHNA and SNTAGT. CDR3: CATLPGHPTEQPQHF. CDR3 sequence (DNA): TGTGCTACCTTACCGGGACACCCTACGGAGCAGCCCCAGCATTTT.

This clonotype came up many times. This chain joins TRBV9 and TRBJ2-2; a possible D gene is TRBD1 (7 bases). The V gene's germline CDR1 is SGDLS and CDR2 YYNGEE. The CDR3 contains 14 residues. V was cut by 4 bases and J by 7 bases, with 14 bases left in between. CDR3 amino acids: CASSSGGWDGELFF. CDR3 DNA: TGTGCCAGCAGCTCAGGGGGGTGGGACGGGGAGCTGTTTTTT.

J is TRBJ1-2 and V is TRBV20-1; TRBD1 matches 7 bases. Trimming at V came to 0 bases and at J to 6 bases, leaving 10 bases not matched to a gene. Per germline, CDR1 DFQATT and CDR2 SNEGSKA (reference sequence). The CDR3 consists of 15 residues. The CDR3: CSAREGAKGADGYTF. DNA for the CDR3: TGCAGTGCTAGAGAGGGGGCCAAGGGGGCGGATGGCTACACCTTC.